This T cell receptor (beta chain) is from a study of blood T cell repertoires in COVID-19. Across the whole study: PBMCs, B-cell-depleted T cells, or T cells were the source of the cDNA or gDNA that made up the material.

This table comes from immunoSEQ multiplex PCR, and its TCRdb copy is limited to in-frame clones, with some not included. The sample lists 50,000 or so clones; about 84% were seen once. This clonotype was obtained from a woman older than 75 with acute or convalescent COVID-19. Source material: peripheral blood.

CDR3 protein: CSVGPGRYEQYF. The DNA of the CDR3 is TGCAGCGTTGGGCCAGGGAGGTACGAGCAGTACTTC. V and J are TRBV29-1 and TRBJ2-7; D is possibly TRBD2 (6 bases). Germline V gives CDR1 SQVTM, CDR2 ANQGSEA. The ends were cut back, 4 bases at V and 4 bases at J, with 11 bases in the middle. CDR3 length: 12 amino acids.